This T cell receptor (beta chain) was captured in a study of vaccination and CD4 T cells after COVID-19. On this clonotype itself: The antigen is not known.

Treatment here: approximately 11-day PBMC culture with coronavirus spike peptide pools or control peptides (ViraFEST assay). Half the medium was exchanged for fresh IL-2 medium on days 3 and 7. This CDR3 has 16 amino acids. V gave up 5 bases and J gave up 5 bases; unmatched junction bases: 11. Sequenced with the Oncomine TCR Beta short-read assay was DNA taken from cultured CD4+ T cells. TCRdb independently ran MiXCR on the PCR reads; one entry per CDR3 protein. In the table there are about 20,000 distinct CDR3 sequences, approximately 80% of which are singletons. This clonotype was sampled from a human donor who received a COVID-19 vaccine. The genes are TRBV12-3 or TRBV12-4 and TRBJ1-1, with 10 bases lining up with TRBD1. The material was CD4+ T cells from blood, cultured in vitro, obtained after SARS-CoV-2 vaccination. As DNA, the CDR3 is TGTGCCAGCAGTCACCGGGACAGGGGAAAGCGGACTGAAGCTTTCTTT. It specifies CASSHRDRGKRTEAFF.